What follows are 26 T cell receptor beta chains derived from one specimen sequenced in a study of T cell repertoires in cytomegalovirus infection. TCRdb used MiXCR to reprocess the reads, holding one entry per CDR3 protein. The sample shows roughly 720,000 distinct CDR3 sequences, less than 40% of them seen only once. The sample taken for sequencing was PBMCs. The receptors were sampled from a human donor in good health (CMV status not recorded). Some clones in this sample may be carry-over from other donors' samples.

The chain joins TRBV20-1 to TRBJ2-1; D unclear. This CDR3 contains 11 residues. Trimming shortened V by 1 base and J by 11 bases, and 9 bases separated the two germline ends. Germline CDR1 is DFQATT and CDR2 is SNEGSKA (reference sequence). The CDR3: CSARVATQQFF. The CDR3 DNA reads as TGCAGTGCTAGAGTAGCCACCCAGCAGTTCTTC.

The J gene is TRBJ1-1, the V gene TRBV5-1, with 9 bases matching TRBD1. The germline V gene has CDR1 SGHRS and CDR2 YFSETQ. This CDR3 has 16 residues. The junction had 5 bases not matched to a gene; V was cut back by 2 bases and J by 0 bases. The CDR3 reads CASSLGQGSMNTEAFF. The CDR3 bases are TGCGCCAGCAGCTTAGGACAGGGGTCTATGAACACTGAAGCTTTCTTT.

The J gene is TRBJ2-7, the V gene TRBV2; D is perhaps TRBD1 (6 bases). The CDR3 is 14 residues long. Germline lookup yields CDR1 SNHLY and CDR2 FYNNEI. Trimming pared 8 bases from V and 2 bases from J, leaving 16 bases between. CDR3 sequence (DNA): TGTGCCAGCGGATCTACGGGACAACCCTACGAGCAGTACTTC. Protein: CASGSTGQPYEQYF. The variable domain in full, with the rest retrieved from reference TRBV2 and TRBJ2-7, is EPEVTQTPSHQVTQMGQEVILRCVPISNHLYFYWYRQILGQKVEFLVSFYNNEISEKSEIFDDQFSVERPDGSNFTLKIRSTKLEDSAMYFCASGSTGQPYEQYFGPGTRLTVT.

V is TRBV6-5 and J is TRBJ1-2; 10 bases fit TRBD1. The V gene's germline CDR1 is MNHEY and CDR2 SVGAGI. The CDR3 is 13 amino acids. V was clipped by 4 bases and J by 6 bases; unmatched bases: 2. CDR3 protein: CASSSGTGDGYTF. CDR3 nucleotide sequence: TGTGCCAGCAGTTCCGGGACAGGGGATGGCTACACCTTC.

This clonotype was recorded a few times. The chain joins TRBV11-2 to TRBJ2-3, with 11 bases aligning to TRBD2. Trimming removed 5 bases from V and 4 bases from J; junction bases left unmatched: 11. The CDR3 has 17 amino acids. Per germline, CDR1 SGHAT and CDR2 FQNNGV. The CDR3, as DNA: TGTGCCAGCAGCACCCGGACTAGCGGGCCCCCGTCAGATACGCAGTATTTT. Encoded protein: CASSTRTSGPPSDTQYF.

The chain recombines TRBV6-2 or TRBV6-3 with TRBJ2-2; D gene unclear. From germline, CDR1 is MNHEY and CDR2 SVGEGT. This CDR3 is built from 14 residues. The germline V and J ends were trimmed by 5 bases and 1 base, with 8 bases remaining between them. In DNA, the CDR3 is TGTGCCAGCAGTGCCCTTATGAACACCGGGGAGCTGTTTTTT. As protein: CASSALMNTGELFF.

Only a few counts were recorded for this clonotype. The gene calls are TRBV20-1 and TRBJ2-2; D is ambiguous. Germline V lookup: CDR1 DFQATT, CDR2 SNEGSKA (reference sequence). Trimming pared 3 bases from V and 0 bases from J, leaving 11 bases between. This CDR3 comprises 15 residues. CDR3 amino acids: CSASGSAANTGELFF. DNA for the CDR3: TGCAGTGCTAGCGGGTCAGCTGCGAACACCGGGGAGCTGTTTTTT.

The rearrangement links TRBV2 to TRBJ1-1, with D hard to call. The length of the CDR3 is 14 residues. CDR1 is SNHLY and CDR2 is FYNNEI in the germline V gene. V lost 6 bases and J 0 bases, leaving 11 bases between the germline ends. The CDR3 sequence: CASSPTIMNTEAFF. The CDR3 DNA is TGTGCCAGCAGCCCGACAATCATGAACACTGAAGCTTTCTTT.

This clonotype was observed a few times. The gene calls are TRBV4-1 and TRBJ2-1, with 7 nucleotides matching TRBD1. The CDR3 contains 16 residues. Looked up from germline, CDR1 is MGHRA and CDR2 is YSYEKL. V shed 6 bases, J shed 4 bases, and the junction held 12 bases outside the gene matches. The CDR3 DNA is TGCGCCAGCAGTCTGACAGGGACGGGAATTTACAATGAGCAGTTCTTC. It specifies CASSLTGTGIYNEQFF.

The genes are TRBV20-1 and TRBJ1-5; D is possibly TRBD1 (5 bases). CDR1 and CDR2 from the germline V gene are DFQATT and SNEGSKA (reference sequence). This CDR3 is built from 15 residues. The ends were cut back, 3 bases at V and 0 bases at J, with 12 bases in the middle. The CDR3 reads CSASWGGNSNQPQHF. CDR3 nucleotide sequence: TGCAGTGCTAGTTGGGGGGGGAATAGCAATCAGCCCCAGCATTTT.

This clonotype was counted only a few times. V gene TRBV7-2 combines with J gene TRBJ2-7; the D is unclear. Germline CDR1 SGHTA, CDR2 FQGNSA. Between the trimmed V and J ends, which lost 3 bases and 2 bases, there was a span of 8 bases. This CDR3 region has 13 residues. CDR3 in DNA: TGTGCCAGCAGCTTGAAGCTTCCCTACGAGCAGTACTTC. Residues: CASSLKLPYEQYF.

With respect to this clonotype: The CDR3 does not close with the conserved phenylalanine or tryptophan, likely indicating a read error. The DNA is left out, because the CDR3 cannot be placed on it with certainty; the CDR3 is given as TCRdb lists it. This CDR3 reads CAWSLGDGNTLYC. The rearrangement uses TRBV30 and TRBJ1-3; the table's D gene call, TRBD1, was not cross checked with the DNA. Germline CDR1 reads GTSNPN; CDR2 reads SVGIG (reference sequence). The CDR3 length equals 13 residues, ends included.

This clonotype was counted only a few times. The V and J genes are TRBV27 and TRBJ1-5; 7 bases are a match to TRBD1. From germline, CDR1 is MNHEY and CDR2 SMNVEV (reference sequence). Trimming removed 2 bases from V and 0 bases from J; junction bases left unmatched: 13. The CDR3 has 19 amino acids. CDR3 nucleotides: TGTGCCAGCAGTTTACCCCTTGGGGGGACAGTTTATAGCAATCAGCCCCAGCATTTT. It specifies CASSLPLGGTVYSNQPQHF.

V and J are TRBV6-6 and TRBJ1-6; possible D gene TRBD1, 5 bases. Germline V gives CDR1 MNHNY, CDR2 SVGAGI (reference sequence). Trimming left V 2 bases short and J 10 bases short, with 12 bases between. The CDR3 is made up of 14 amino acids. DNA of the CDR3: TGTGCCAGCAGTTACACGGACCGGGGGTCACCCCTCCACTTT. Its translation is CASSYTDRGSPLHF.

In this sample, this clonotype turned up a few times. The rearrangement joins TRBV19 to TRBJ2-7; no firm D call. Germline-derived CDR1 and CDR2 are LNHDA and SQIVND (reference sequence). The CDR3 is 13 amino acids. With 1 base removed from V and 3 bases from J, the gap between germline ends came to 7 bases. The CDR3 region has the DNA TGTGCCAGTAGTATAGTTTTGGACTACGAGCAGTACTTC. This gives the protein CASSIVLDYEQYF.

V gene TRBV10-1 combines with J gene TRBJ2-1; D may be TRBD1 or TRBD2 (5 bases each). This CDR3 has 16 amino acids. Deletions cut 5 bases from V and 4 bases from J, with 18 bases between. Germline V gives CDR1 WNHNN, CDR2 SYGVQD (reference sequence). The CDR3 nucleotides are TGCGCCAGCAGTAAATACGGGACCCCCCCATACAATGAGCAGTTCTTC. Its translation is CASSKYGTPPYNEQFF.

The gene calls are TRBV11-2 and TRBJ2-5; the D gene is possibly TRBD2 (6 bases). Trimming shortened V by 2 bases and J by 0 bases, and 10 bases separated the two germline ends. This CDR3 contains 15 residues. In germline, CDR1 is SGHAT, CDR2 FQNNGV. The CDR3 coding sequence is TGTGCCAGCAGCTTAAGGGCGGGGTACCAAGAGACCCAGTACTTC. Protein sequence: CASSLRAGYQETQYF.

The chain is built from TRBV6-1 and TRBJ1-1; D gene ambiguous. Germline assignment: CDR1 MNHNS and CDR2 SASEGT. CDR3 length: 14 residues. The V and J ends lost 6 bases and 3 bases respectively, with 14 bases between them. The CDR3 loop is CASRPDFGYTEAFF. Written as DNA, the CDR3 is TGTGCCAGCAGGCCGGATTTTGGGTACACTGAAGCTTTCTTT.

This clonotype was detected only a few times. The rearrangement links TRBV15 to TRBJ2-7, with TRBD2 as a possible D gene (5 bases). Germline CDR1 is LNHNV and CDR2 is YYDKDF (reference sequence). The CDR3 contains 13 residues. V shed 0 bases and J shed 5 bases, with 8 bases lying between them. This chain's CDR3 is CATSRDRGHEQYF. CDR3 DNA: TGTGCCACCAGCAGAGACAGAGGGCACGAGCAGTACTTC.

This clonotype was seen more than once but under ten times. This chain connects TRBV28 to TRBJ2-1; 13 nucleotides align to TRBD2. CDR1 is MDHEN, CDR2 SYDVKM, per germline. This CDR3 spans 16 amino acids. The V and J ends lost 4 bases and 4 bases, in that order; junction bases with no gene match: 4. CDR3 DNA: TGTGCCAGCAGTTCCCGACTAGCGGGAGGTTACAATGAGCAGTTCTTC. It specifies CASSSRLAGGYNEQFF. The complete variable domain, with remaining parts taken from reference TRBV28 and TRBJ2-1, reads DVKVTQSSRYLVKRTGEKVFLECVQDMDHENMFWYRQDPGLGLRLIYFSYDVKMKEKGDIPEGYSVSREKKERFSLILESASTNQTSMYLCASSSRLAGGYNEQFFGPGTRLTVL.

This sequence joins TRBV19 and TRBJ2-6, with D possibly being TRBD2 (5 bases). The CDR3 extends over 17 amino acids. V dropped 1 base and J dropped 0 bases, with 10 bases sitting between them. Germline CDR1 reads LNHDA; CDR2 reads SQIVND (reference sequence). The CDR3 DNA reads as TGTGCCAGTAGTATAGGAGGGTCCGCCTCTGGGGCCAACGTCCTGACTTTC. It codes for CASSIGGSASGANVLTF.

This clonotype was picked up a small number of times. V is TRBV6-2 or TRBV6-3 and J is TRBJ1-5, with 8 bases identical to TRBD1. With V trimmed by 8 bases and J by 5 bases, 5 bases remained unmatched. Per the germline V gene, CDR1 is MNHEY and CDR2 is SVGEGT. CDR3 length: 13 amino acids. As DNA, the CDR3 is TGTGCCAGCCGCATGACAGGGGATCAGCCCCAGCATTTT. Protein product: CASRMTGDQPQHF.

The chain couples TRBV29-1 to TRBJ2-7; D possibly corresponds to TRBD1 (5 bases). The germline V and J ends were trimmed by 3 bases and 4 bases, with 10 bases remaining between them. CDR1 and CDR2 from the germline V gene are SQVTM and ANQGSEA. This CDR3 has 12 amino acids. The DNA for the CDR3 is TGCAGCGTTGAGGACACCTTTTACGAGCAGTACTTC. Translation gives CSVEDTFYEQYF.

About this clonotype itself: This may stem from a read error, because a much larger clone lies one nucleotide away. The rearrangement joins TRBV7-2 to TRBJ1-5, with 10 bases that match TRBD1. The CDR3 is 17 residues long. The germline V gene encodes CDR1 SGHTA and CDR2 FQGNSA. CDR3 DNA sequence: TGTTCCAGCAGCCCTACACGAGGGACAGGGGCTAATCAGCCCCAGCATTTT. Translated: CSSSPTRGTGANQPQHF. Looking up the rest from reference TRBV7-2 and TRBJ1-5 gives the full variable domain: GAGVSQSPSNKVTEKGKDVELRCDPISGHTALYWYRQSLGQGLEFLIYFQGNSAPDKSGLPSDRFSAERTGGSVSTLTIQRTQQEDSAVYLCSSSPTRGTGANQPQHFGDGTRLSIL.

This clonotype has a handful of counts. The rearrangement joins TRBV6-6 to TRBJ2-4; D may be TRBD1 (6 bases). CDR3 length equals 16 residues. Germline CDR1 is MNHNY and CDR2 is SVGAGI (reference sequence). Deletions cut 6 bases from V and 6 bases from J, with 21 bases between. The CDR3 region has the DNA TGTGCCAGCAGCCAGGGGCAGGCAGGATCGAGAAACATTCAGTACTTC. As protein: CASSQGQAGSRNIQYF.

This clonotype has only a few counts. The rearrangement joins TRBV19 to TRBJ1-1; no clear D gene. Trimming stripped 6 bases from V and 4 bases from J, with 15 bases between. This CDR3 has 14 residues. Germline V CDR1 and CDR2: LNHDA, SQIVND (reference sequence). In nucleotides, the CDR3 is TGTGCCAGTAGACAAGGGTCTCTCAGCACTGAAGCTTTCTTT. Amino acid sequence: CASRQGSLSTEAFF.